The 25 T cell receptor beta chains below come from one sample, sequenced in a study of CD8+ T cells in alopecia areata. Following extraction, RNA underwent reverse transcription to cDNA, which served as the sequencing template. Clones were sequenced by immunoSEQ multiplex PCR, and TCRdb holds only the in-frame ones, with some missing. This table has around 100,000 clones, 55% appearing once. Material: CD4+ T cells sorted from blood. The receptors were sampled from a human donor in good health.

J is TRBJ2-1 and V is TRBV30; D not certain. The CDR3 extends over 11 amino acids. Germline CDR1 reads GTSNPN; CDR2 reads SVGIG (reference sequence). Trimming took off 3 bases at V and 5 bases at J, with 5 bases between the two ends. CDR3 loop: CAWSRHNEQFF. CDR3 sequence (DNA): TGTGCCTGGAGCAGGCACAATGAGCAGTTCTTC.

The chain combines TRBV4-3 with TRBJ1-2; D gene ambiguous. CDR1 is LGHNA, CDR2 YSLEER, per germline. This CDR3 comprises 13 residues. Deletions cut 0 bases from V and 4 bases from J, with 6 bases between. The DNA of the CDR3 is TGCGCCAGCAGCCAAGAGTACAGCTATGGCTACACCTTC. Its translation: CASSQEYSYGYTF.

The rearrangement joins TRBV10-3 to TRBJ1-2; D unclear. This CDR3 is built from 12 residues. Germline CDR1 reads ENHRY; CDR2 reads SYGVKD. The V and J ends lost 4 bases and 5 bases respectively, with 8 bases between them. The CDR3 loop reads CAISGQSYGYTF. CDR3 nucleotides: TGTGCCATCAGTGGGCAGTCGTATGGCTACACCTTC.

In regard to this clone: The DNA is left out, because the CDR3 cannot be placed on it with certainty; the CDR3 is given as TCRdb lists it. CDR3 in amino acids: CASSEVGRGSLKHF. V gene TRBV6-1 combines with J gene TRBJ1-5. The germline V gene encodes CDR1 MNHNS and CDR2 SASEGT. The CDR3 numbers 14 amino acids, ends counted.

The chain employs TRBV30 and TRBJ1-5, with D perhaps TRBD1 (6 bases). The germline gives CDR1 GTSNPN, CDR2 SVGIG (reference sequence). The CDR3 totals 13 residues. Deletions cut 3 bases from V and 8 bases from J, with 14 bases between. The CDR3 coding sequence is TGTGCCTGGAGCCGACAGAGGGGGGAGCCCCAGCATTTT. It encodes CAWSRQRGEPQHF.

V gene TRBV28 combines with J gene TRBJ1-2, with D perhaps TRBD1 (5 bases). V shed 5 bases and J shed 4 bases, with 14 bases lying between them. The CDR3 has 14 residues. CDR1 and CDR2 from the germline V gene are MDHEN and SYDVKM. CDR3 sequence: CASSLPEGRYGYTF. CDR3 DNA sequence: TGTGCCAGCAGTCTGCCCGAGGGACGCTATGGCTACACCTTC.

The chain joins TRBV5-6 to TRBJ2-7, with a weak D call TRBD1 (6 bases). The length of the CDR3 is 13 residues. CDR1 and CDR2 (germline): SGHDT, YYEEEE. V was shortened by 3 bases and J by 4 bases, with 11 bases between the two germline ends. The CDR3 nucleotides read TGTGCCAGCAGCTCATTGGACAGTTACGAGCAGTACTTC. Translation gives CASSSLDSYEQYF.

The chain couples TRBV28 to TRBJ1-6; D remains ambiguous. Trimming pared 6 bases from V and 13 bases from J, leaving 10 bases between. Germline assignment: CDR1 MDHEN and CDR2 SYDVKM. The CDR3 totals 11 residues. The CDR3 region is CASRPSGPLHF. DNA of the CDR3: TGTGCCAGCAGACCTTCGGGGCCCCTCCACTTT.

The CDR3 bases are TGTGCCTGGAGTGTACGGGGGGACTGGAACTATGGCTACACCTTC. Encoded protein: CAWSVRGDWNYGYTF. The rearrangement links TRBV30 to TRBJ1-2; the D gene is possibly TRBD1 (5 bases). V lost 0 bases to trimming and J lost 2 bases, with 13 bases between them. CDR1 and CDR2 from the germline V gene are GTSNPN and SVGIG (reference sequence). The CDR3 spans 15 residues.

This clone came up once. The CDR3 DNA follows: TGTGCCTGGACCCACGGTTCCACAGATACGCAGTATTTT. Amino acids: CAWTHGSTDTQYF. V usage is TRBV30 and J usage is TRBJ2-3; D unclear. The V gene lost 4 bases and the J gene lost 2 bases, with 10 bases spanning the gap. The CDR3 spans 13 residues. CDR1 and CDR2 from the germline V gene are GTSNPN and SVGIG (reference sequence).

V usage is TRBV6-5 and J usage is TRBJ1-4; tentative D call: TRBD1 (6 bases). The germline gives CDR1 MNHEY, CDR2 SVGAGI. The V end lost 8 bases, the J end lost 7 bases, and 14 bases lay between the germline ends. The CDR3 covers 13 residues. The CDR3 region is CASGWTESEKLFF. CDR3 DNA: TGTGCCAGCGGATGGACAGAGAGTGAAAAACTGTTTTTT.

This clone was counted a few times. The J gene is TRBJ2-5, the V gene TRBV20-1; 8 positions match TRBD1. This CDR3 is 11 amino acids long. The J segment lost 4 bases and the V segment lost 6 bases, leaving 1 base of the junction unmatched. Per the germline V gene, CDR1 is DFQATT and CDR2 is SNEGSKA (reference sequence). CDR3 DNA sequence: TGCAGTGCCGACAGGGGAGAGACCCAGTACTTC. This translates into CSADRGETQYF.

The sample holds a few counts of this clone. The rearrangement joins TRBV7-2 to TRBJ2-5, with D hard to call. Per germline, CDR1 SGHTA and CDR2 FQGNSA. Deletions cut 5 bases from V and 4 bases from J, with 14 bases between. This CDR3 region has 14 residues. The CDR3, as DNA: TGTGCCAGCAGCCTATCGGGTACACGAGAGACCCAGTACTTC. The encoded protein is CASSLSGTRETQYF.

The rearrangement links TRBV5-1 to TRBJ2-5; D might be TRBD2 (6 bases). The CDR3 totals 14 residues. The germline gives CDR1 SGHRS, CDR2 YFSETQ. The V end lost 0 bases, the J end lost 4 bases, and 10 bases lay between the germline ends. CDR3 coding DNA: TGCGCCAGCAGCTTGGGAAGGGGAGGAGAGACCCAGTACTTC. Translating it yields CASSLGRGGETQYF.

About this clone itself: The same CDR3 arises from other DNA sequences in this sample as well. The CDR3 DNA follows: TGTGCCTGGAGTGTACAGGTGGGATCACCCCTCCACTTT. Its protein is CAWSVQVGSPLHF. The gene calls are TRBV30 and TRBJ1-6; the D gene is possibly TRBD1 (5 bases). Germline V lookup: CDR1 GTSNPN, CDR2 SVGIG (reference sequence). V was clipped by 0 bases and J by 10 bases, with 10 bases between them. The CDR3 covers 13 residues.

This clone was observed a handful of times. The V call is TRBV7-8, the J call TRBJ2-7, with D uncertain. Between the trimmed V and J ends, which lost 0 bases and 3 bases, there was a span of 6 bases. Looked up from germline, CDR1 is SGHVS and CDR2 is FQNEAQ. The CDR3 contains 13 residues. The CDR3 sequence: CASSLAHSYEQYF. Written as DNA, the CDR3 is TGTGCCAGCAGCTTAGCGCACAGCTACGAGCAGTACTTC.

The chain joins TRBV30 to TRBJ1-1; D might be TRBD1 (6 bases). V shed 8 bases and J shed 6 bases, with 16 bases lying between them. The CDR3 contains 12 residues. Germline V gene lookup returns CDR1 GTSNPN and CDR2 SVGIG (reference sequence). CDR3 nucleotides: TGTGCCGGGAAACAGGGCCCCGCTGAAGCTTTCTTT. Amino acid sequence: CAGKQGPAEAFF.

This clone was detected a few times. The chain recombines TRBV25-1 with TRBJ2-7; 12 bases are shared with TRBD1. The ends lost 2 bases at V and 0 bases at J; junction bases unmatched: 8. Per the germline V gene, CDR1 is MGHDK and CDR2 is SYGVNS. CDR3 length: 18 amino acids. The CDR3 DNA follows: TGTGCCAGCAGTGAAGGGACAGGGGGCGCGAAAGGCTCCTACGAGCAGTACTTC. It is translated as CASSEGTGGAKGSYEQYF.

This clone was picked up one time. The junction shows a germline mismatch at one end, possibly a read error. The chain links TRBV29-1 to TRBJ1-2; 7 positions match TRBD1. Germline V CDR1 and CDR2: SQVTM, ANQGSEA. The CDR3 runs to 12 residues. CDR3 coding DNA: TGCAGCGTTGCGGACAGGATCACGGCTACAGCCTTC. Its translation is CSVADRITATAF.

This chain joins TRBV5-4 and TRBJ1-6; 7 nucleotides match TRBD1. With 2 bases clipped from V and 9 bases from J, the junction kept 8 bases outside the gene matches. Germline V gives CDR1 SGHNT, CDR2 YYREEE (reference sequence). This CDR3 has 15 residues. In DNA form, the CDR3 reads TGTGCCAGCAGCTTTAAGGGGGCCGAAGGTTCACCCCTCCACTTT. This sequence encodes CASSFKGAEGSPLHF.

The chain's CDR3 is CAWSGLAGGSSYNEQFF. The CDR3 DNA reads as TGTGCCTGGAGTGGACTAGCGGGGGGGAGCTCCTACAATGAGCAGTTCTTC. The J gene is TRBJ2-1, the V gene TRBV30, with 14 bases identical to TRBD2. Per the germline V gene, CDR1 is GTSNPN and CDR2 is SVGIG (reference sequence). The CDR3 has 17 residues. The V gene end was trimmed by 1 base and the J gene end by 0 bases; junction bases not matched to a gene: 2.

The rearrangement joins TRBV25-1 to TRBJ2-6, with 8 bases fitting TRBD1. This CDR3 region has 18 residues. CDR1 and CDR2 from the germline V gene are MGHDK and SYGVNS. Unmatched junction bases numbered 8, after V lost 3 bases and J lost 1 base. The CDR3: CASSDRTGRESGANVLTF. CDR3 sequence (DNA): TGTGCCAGCAGTGATCGGACAGGGCGGGAATCTGGGGCCAACGTCCTGACTTTC.

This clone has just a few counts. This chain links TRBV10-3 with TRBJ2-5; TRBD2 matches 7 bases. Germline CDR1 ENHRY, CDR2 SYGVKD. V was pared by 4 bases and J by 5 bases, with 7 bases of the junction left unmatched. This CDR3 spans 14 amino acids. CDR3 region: CAISGEGRWETQYF. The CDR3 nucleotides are TGTGCCATCAGTGGGGAGGGCCGATGGGAGACCCAGTACTTC.

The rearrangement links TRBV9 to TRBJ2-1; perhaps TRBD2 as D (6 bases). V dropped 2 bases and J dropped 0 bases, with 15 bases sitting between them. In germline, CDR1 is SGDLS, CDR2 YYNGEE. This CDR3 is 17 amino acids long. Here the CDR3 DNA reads TGTGCCAGCAGCGTGCCAGGCGGGGAGAACTCCTACAATGAGCAGTTCTTC. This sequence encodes CASSVPGGENSYNEQFF.

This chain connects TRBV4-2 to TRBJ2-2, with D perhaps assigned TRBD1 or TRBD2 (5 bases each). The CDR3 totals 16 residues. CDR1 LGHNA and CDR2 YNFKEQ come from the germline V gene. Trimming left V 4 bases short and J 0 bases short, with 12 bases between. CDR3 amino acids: CASSRRGVANTGELFF. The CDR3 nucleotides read TGTGCCAGCAGCCGCCGGGGCGTGGCGAACACCGGGGAGCTGTTTTTT.